Below are 11 T cell receptor beta chains sequenced from a single sample in a study of Graves' ophthalmopathy and Graves' hyperthyroidism. Amplified material comprised TCR beta CDR3 regions derived from RNA transcripts. First-round RT-PCR relied on HTBI primers, and a second-round multiplex PCR came next. In TCRdb, the multiplex PCR reads were re-called with MiXCR into one record per CDR3 protein. The sample lists hundreds of thousands of distinct CDR3 sequences, 20% to 25% occurring once. Sequenced sample: peripheral blood. Source of these receptors: a woman aged 45-59 years with Graves' ophthalmopathy.

In this sample, this clonotype turned up many times. The chain carries TRBV18 and TRBJ1-5; no reliable D call. This CDR3 is 13 amino acids long. Germline V gene lookup returns CDR1 KGHSH and CDR2 LQKENI. V was shortened by 3 bases and J by 5 bases, with 8 bases between the two germline ends. The CDR3 DNA sequence: TGTGCCAGCTCACCGGAGGCCGATCAGCCCCAGCATTTT. Its translation is CASSPEADQPQHF. Supplemented by reference TRBV18 and TRBJ1-5, the full variable domain reads NAGVMQNPRHLVRRRGQEARLRCSPMKGHSHVYWYRQLPEEGLKFMVYLQKENIIDESGMPKERFSAEFPKEGPSILRIQQVVRGDSAAYFCASSPEADQPQHFGDGTRLSIL.

As to this clonotype: A much larger clone is a single base away; this may be a read error. No conserved phenylalanine or tryptophan is present at the end of the CDR3, so a read error is the likely explanation. The V and J genes are TRBV4-1 and TRBJ1-1; D call uncertain. Trimming took off 1 base at V and 3 bases at J, with 9 bases between the two ends. The CDR3 is made up of 14 amino acids. CDR1 and CDR2 (germline): MGHRA, YSYEKL. The CDR3 DNA reads as TGCGCCAGCAGCCAAGTTGACGTAGACACTGAAGCTTTCCTT. As protein: CASSQVDVDTEAFL.

The chain couples TRBV29-1 to TRBJ2-5; D may be TRBD2 (7 bases). V was shortened by 3 bases and J by 4 bases, with 9 bases between the two germline ends. The CDR3 contains 12 residues. From germline, CDR1 is SQVTM and CDR2 ANQGSEA. The CDR3 DNA sequence: TGCAGCGTTGACGGGGGGCTAGAGACCCAGTACTTC. Translation: CSVDGGLETQYF.

The chain carries TRBV12-3 or TRBV12-4 and TRBJ1-2; weak D call: TRBD1 (5 bases). Trimming pared 7 bases from V and 8 bases from J, leaving 17 bases between. The CDR3 runs to 13 residues. The CDR3 region has the DNA TGTGCCAGCACTCCGGACGGCAGGGAAGGCTACACCTTC. Protein product: CASTPDGREGYTF.

This clonotype was counted many times. The rearrangement links TRBV20-1 to TRBJ2-7; unclear D gene. Per germline, CDR1 DFQATT and CDR2 SNEGSKA (reference sequence). CDR3 length equals 13 residues. V lost 3 bases and J 3 bases, leaving 12 bases between the germline ends. The CDR3, as DNA: TGCAGTGCTAGGGCCCCGACTGGCTACGAGCAGTACTTC. It codes for CSARAPTGYEQYF.

This clonotype has ten or more counts. The chain links TRBV19 to TRBJ2-5, with a weak D call TRBD2 (5 bases). CDR3 length: 13 residues. Germline-derived CDR1 and CDR2 are LNHDA and SQIVND (reference sequence). Deletions cut 4 bases from V and 5 bases from J, with 11 bases between. The CDR3 spells CASSRRLGETQYF. The CDR3 DNA reads as TGTGCCAGTAGTAGGAGGTTGGGGGAGACCCAGTACTTC.

There are many counts of this clonotype. The gene calls are TRBV19 and TRBJ2-5; weak D call: TRBD2 (7 bases). The V gene lost 0 bases and the J gene lost 0 bases, with 17 bases spanning the gap. This CDR3 comprises 18 residues. The germline CDR1 and CDR2 sequences are LNHDA and SQIVND (reference sequence). CDR3 amino acids: CASSIEGGLRGYQETQYF. As DNA, the CDR3 is TGTGCCAGTAGTATAGAGGGGGGGCTTCGAGGGTACCAAGAGACCCAGTACTTC.

Points on this clonotype: The junction differs from germline at one of its ends, possibly a read error. The chain is built from TRBV27 and TRBJ1-2, with D hard to call. Germline V gives CDR1 MNHEY, CDR2 SMNVEV (reference sequence). The CDR3 loop spans 12 amino acids. CDR3 protein: CASSPGSSAQLF. In nucleotides, the CDR3 is TGTGCCAGCAGTCCCGGATCGTCTGCCCAGCTCTTC.

Many counts were recorded for this clonotype. The rearrangement uses TRBV15 and TRBJ2-7, with no clear D. Germline values: CDR1 LNHNV, CDR2 YYDKDF (reference sequence). Trimming stripped 3 bases from V and 3 bases from J, with 12 bases between. The CDR3 is 14 amino acids. This chain's CDR3 is CATSSVDSNYEQYF. The CDR3 nucleotides read TGTGCCACCAGCAGTGTTGACTCCAACTACGAGCAGTACTTC.

This chain joins TRBV27 and TRBJ2-7; D may be TRBD1 or TRBD2 (5 bases each). Trimming stripped 3 bases from V and 5 bases from J, with 8 bases between. This CDR3 has 12 amino acids. Per the germline V gene, CDR1 is MNHEY and CDR2 is SMNVEV (reference sequence). The CDR3 nucleotides are TGTGCCAGCAGTTTTATGGGGGACGAGCAGTACTTC. Translation gives CASSFMGDEQYF.

There are many counts of this clonotype. The chain joins TRBV24-1 to TRBJ2-7; D gene ambiguous. The CDR3 has 14 residues. Trimming shortened V by 3 bases and J by 5 bases, and 13 bases separated the two germline ends. CDR1 is KGHDR, CDR2 SFDVKD, per germline. For the CDR3, the DNA is TGTGCCACCAGTGATCCGGGTGTTACCCACGAGCAGTACTTC. Translation gives CATSDPGVTHEQYF.